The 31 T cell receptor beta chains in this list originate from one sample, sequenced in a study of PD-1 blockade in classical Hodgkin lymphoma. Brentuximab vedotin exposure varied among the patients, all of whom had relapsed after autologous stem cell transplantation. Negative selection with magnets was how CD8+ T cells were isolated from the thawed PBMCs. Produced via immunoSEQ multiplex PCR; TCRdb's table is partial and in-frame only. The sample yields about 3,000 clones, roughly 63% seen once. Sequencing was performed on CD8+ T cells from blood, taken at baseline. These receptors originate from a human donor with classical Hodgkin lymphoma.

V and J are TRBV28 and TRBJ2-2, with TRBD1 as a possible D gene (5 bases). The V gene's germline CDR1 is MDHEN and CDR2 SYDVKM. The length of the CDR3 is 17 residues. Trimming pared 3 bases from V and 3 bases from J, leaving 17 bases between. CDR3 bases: TGTGCCAGCAGTTTGGAGTGGGGTAGGGGTTACACCGGGGAGCTGTTTTTT. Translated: CASSLEWGRGYTGELFF.

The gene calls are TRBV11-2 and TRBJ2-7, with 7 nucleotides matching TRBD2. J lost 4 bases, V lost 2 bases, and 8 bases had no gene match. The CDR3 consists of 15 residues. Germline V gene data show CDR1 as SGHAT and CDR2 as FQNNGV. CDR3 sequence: CASSLYGAGLYEQYF. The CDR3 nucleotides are TGTGCCAGCAGCTTATATGGAGCGGGGCTTTACGAGCAGTACTTC.

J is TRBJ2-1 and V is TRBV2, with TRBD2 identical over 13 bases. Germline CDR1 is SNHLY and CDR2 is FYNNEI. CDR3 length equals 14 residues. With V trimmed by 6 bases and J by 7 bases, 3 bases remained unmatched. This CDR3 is CASRLAGGGNEQFF. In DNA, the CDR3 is TGTGCCAGCAGACTAGCGGGAGGGGGAAATGAGCAGTTCTTC. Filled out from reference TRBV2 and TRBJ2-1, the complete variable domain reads EPEVTQTPSHQVTQMGQEVILRCVPISNHLYFYWYRQILGQKVEFLVSFYNNEISEKSEIFDDQFSVERPDGSNFTLKIRSTKLEDSAMYFCASRLAGGGNEQFFGPGTRLTVL.

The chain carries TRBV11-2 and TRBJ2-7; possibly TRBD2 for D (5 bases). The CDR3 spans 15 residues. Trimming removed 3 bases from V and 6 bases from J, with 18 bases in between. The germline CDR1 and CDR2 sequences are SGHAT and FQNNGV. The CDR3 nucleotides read TGTGCCAGCAGCTTGGACGGAGGACGACCTATCGAGCAGTACTTC. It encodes CASSLDGGRPIEQYF. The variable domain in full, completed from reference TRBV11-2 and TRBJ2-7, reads EAGVAQSPRYKIIEKRQSVAFWCNPISGHATLYWYQQILGQGPKLLIQFQNNGVVDDSQLPKDRFSAERLKGVDSTLKIQPAKLEDSAVYLCASSLDGGRPIEQYFGPGTRLTVT.

The DNA of the CDR3 is TGCAGCGGGAAGCGGGAGTCCTGGGAGCAGTTCTTC. This codes for CSGKRESWEQFF. The chain recombines TRBV29-1 with TRBJ2-1; 8 nucleotides align to TRBD2. The germline gives CDR1 SQVTM, CDR2 ANQGSEA. V was clipped by 7 bases and J by 10 bases; unmatched bases: 9. The CDR3 has 12 residues.

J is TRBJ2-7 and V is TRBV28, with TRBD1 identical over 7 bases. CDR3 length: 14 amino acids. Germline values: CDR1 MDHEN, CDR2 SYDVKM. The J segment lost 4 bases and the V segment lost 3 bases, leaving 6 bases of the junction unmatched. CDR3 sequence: CASSLRGRSYEQYF. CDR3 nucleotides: TGTGCCAGCAGTTTGAGGGGGCGTTCTTACGAGCAGTACTTC.

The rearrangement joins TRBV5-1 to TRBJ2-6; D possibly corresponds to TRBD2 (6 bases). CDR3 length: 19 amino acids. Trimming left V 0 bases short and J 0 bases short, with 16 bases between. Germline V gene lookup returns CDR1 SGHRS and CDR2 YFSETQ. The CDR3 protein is CASSLAGGGPLSGANVLTF. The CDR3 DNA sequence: TGCGCCAGCAGCTTGGCCGGGGGAGGCCCCCTCTCTGGGGCCAACGTCCTGACTTTC.

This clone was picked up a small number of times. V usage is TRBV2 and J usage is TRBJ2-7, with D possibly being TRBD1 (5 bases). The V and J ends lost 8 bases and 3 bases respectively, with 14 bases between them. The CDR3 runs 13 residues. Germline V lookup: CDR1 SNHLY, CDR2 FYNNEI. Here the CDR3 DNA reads TGTGCCAGCGCAGAGATAACAGGCTACGAGCAGTACTTC. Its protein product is CASAEITGYEQYF.

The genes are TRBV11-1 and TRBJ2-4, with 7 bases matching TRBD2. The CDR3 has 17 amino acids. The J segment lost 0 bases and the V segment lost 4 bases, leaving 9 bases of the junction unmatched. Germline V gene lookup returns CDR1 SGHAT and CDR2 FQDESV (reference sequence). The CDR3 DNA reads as TGTGCCAGCAGCTCCATAAGCGGGACGTTAGCCAAAAACATTCAGTACTTC. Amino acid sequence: CASSSISGTLAKNIQYF.

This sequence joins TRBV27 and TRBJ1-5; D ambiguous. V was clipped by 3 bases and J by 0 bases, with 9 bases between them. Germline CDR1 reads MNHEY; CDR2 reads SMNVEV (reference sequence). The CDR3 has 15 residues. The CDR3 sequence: CASSLNGYSNQPQHF. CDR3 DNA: TGTGCCAGCAGTTTGAATGGGTATAGCAATCAGCCCCAGCATTTT.

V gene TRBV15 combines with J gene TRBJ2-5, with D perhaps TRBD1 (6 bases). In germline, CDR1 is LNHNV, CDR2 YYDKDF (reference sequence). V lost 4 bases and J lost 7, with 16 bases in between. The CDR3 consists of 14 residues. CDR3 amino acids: CATSNNRDDGTQYF. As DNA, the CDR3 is TGTGCCACCAGCAACAACAGGGACGACGGGACCCAGTACTTC. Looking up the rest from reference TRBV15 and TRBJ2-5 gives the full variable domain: DAMVIQNPRYQVTQFGKPVTLSCSQTLNHNVMYWYQQKSSQAPKLLFHYYDKDFNNEADTPDNFQSRRPNTSFCFLDIRSPGLGDTAMYLCATSNNRDDGTQYFGPGTRLLVL.

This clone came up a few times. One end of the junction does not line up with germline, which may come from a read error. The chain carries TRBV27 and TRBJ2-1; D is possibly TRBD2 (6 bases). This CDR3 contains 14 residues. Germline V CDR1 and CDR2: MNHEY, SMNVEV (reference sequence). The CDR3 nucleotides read TGTGCCAGCAGTCCCGGTGCGGGATACACTGAGCAGTTCTTC. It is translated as CASSPGAGYTEQFF.

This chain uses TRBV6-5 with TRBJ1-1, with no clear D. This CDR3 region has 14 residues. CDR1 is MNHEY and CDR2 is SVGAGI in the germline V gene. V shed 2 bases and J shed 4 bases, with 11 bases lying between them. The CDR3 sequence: CASSYVRLGTEAFF. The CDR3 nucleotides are TGTGCCAGCAGTTACGTCAGACTGGGCACTGAAGCTTTCTTT.

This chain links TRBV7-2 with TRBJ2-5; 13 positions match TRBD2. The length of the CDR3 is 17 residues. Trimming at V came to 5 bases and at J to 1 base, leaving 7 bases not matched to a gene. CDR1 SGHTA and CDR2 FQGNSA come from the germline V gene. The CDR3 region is CASSPGTSGALQETQYF. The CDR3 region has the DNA TGTGCCAGCAGCCCCGGGACTAGCGGGGCCCTCCAAGAGACCCAGTACTTC.

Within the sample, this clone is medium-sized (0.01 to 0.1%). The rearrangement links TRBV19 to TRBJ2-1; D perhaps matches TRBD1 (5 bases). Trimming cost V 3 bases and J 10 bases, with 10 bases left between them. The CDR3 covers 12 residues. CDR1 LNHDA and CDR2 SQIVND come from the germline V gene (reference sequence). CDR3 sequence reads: CASSMFDSEQFF. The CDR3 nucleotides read TGTGCCAGTAGTATGTTCGACAGCGAGCAGTTCTTC.

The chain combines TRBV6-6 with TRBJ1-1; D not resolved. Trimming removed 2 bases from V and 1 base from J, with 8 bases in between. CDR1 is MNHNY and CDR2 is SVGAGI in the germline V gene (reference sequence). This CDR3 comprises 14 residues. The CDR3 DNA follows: TGTGCCAGCAGTTACCTCACAGAGAACACTGAAGCTTTCTTT. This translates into CASSYLTENTEAFF.

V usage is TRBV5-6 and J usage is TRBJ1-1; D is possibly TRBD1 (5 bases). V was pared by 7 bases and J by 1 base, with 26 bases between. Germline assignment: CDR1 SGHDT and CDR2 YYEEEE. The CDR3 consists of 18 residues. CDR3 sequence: CASLAGISSLLPNTEAFF. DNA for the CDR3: TGTGCCAGCTTGGCAGGGATATCGAGTCTGCTTCCGAACACTGAAGCTTTCTTT.

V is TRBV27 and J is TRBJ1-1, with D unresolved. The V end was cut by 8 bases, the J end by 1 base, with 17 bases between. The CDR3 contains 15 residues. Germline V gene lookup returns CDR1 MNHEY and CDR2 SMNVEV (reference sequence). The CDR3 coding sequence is TGTGCCAGCCAACAAGAACCGTGGGCGAACACTGAAGCTTTCTTT. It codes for CASQQEPWANTEAFF.

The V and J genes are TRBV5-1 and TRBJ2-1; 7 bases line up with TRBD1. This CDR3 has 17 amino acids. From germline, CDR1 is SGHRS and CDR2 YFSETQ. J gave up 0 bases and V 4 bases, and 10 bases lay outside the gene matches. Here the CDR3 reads CASSHPQGRPSYNEQFF. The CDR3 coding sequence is TGCGCCAGCAGCCATCCACAGGGGCGCCCCTCCTACAATGAGCAGTTCTTC.

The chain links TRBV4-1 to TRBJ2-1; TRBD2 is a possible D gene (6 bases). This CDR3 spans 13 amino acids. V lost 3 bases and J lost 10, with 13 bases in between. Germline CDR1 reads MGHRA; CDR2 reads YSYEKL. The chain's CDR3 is CASSQGTSSEQFF. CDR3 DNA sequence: TGCGCCAGCAGCCAGGGTACTAGCTCGGAGCAGTTCTTC.

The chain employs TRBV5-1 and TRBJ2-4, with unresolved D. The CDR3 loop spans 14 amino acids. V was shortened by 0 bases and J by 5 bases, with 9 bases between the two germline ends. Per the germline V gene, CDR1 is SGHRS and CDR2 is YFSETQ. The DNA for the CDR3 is TGCGCCAGCAGCTTGGGGGGTGCCGAAAACATTCAGTACTTC. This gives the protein CASSLGGAENIQYF.

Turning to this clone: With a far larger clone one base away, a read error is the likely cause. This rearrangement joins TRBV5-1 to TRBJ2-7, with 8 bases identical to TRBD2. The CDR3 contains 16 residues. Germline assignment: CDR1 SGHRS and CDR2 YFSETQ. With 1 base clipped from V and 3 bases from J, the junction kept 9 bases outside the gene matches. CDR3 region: CASSLMASGLVYEQYF. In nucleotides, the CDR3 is TGCGCCAGCAGCTTGATGGCTAGCGGGCTCGTCTACGAGCAGTACTTC.

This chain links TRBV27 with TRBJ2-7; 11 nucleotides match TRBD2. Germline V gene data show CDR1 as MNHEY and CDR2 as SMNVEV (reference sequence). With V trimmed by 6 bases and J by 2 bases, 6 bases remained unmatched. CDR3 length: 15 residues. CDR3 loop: CASRVTSGSTYEQYF. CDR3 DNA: TGTGCCAGCAGGGTTACTAGCGGGAGTACCTACGAGCAGTACTTC.

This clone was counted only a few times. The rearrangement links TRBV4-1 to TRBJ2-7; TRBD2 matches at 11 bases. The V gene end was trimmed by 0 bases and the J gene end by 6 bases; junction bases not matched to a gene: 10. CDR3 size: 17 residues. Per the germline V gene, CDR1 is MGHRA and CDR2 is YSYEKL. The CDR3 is CASSQDTPTSGSGEQYF. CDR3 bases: TGCGCCAGCAGCCAAGATACCCCCACTAGCGGGAGCGGCGAGCAGTACTTC.

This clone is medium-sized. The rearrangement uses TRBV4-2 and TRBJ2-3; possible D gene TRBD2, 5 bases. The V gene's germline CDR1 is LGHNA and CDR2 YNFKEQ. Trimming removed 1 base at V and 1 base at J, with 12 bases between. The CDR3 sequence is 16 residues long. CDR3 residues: CASSQVGGFGTDTQYF. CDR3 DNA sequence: TGTGCCAGCAGCCAAGTAGGCGGGTTCGGCACAGATACGCAGTATTTT.

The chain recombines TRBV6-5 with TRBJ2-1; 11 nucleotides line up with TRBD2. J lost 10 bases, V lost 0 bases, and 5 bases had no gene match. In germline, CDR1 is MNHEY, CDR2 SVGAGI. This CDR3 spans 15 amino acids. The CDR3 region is CASSYSLGTSGEQFF. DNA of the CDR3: TGTGCCAGCAGTTACTCGCTGGGGACTAGCGGCGAGCAGTTCTTC.

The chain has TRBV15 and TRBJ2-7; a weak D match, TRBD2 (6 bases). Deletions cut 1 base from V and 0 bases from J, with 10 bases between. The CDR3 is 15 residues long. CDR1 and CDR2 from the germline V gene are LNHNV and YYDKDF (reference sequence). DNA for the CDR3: TGTGCCACCAGCAGAGTTGGAGGGCCCTCCTACGAGCAGTACTTC. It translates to CATSRVGGPSYEQYF.

The CDR3 coding sequence is TGTGCCAGCAGTTTAGCGGCGGGAACAGATACGCAGTATTTT. This encodes CASSLAAGTDTQYF. This rearrangement joins TRBV27 to TRBJ2-3, with D perhaps matching TRBD2 (6 bases). Germline values: CDR1 MNHEY, CDR2 SMNVEV (reference sequence). V was cut by 2 bases and J by 3 bases, with 9 bases left in between. This CDR3 region has 14 residues.

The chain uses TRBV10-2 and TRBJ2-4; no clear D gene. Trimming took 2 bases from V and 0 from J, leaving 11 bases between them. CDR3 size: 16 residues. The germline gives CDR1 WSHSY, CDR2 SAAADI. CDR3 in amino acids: CASSEVGFTAKNIQYF. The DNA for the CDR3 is TGCGCCAGCAGTGAGGTGGGGTTTACAGCCAAAAACATTCAGTACTTC.

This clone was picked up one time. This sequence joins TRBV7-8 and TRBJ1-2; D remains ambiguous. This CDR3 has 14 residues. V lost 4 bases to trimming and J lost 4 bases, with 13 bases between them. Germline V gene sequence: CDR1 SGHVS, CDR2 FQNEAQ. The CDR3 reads CASSSTPSSYGYTF. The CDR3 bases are TGTGCCAGCAGCTCAACCCCCAGTTCCTATGGCTACACCTTC.

CDR3 loop: CASSLWYGGENTEAFF. The CDR3 DNA follows: TGTGCCAGCAGTTTATGGTATGGGGGAGAGAACACTGAAGCTTTCTTT. The chain has TRBV28 and TRBJ1-1; perhaps TRBD1 as D (5 bases). The germline gives CDR1 MDHEN, CDR2 SYDVKM. The length of the CDR3 is 16 residues. V was cut by 0 bases and J by 1 base, with 12 bases left in between.